The rows below give T cell receptor beta chains drawn from one sample of a study of cytomegalovirus exposure and HLA in healthy donors. Generated by immunoSEQ multiplex PCR, the TCRdb table keeps only in-frame clones and is missing some. The sample shows around 190,000 clones, 79% of them seen only once. The sample was PBMCs. The receptors were gathered from a woman aged 18-30 years in good health and CMV-seronegative. Each CDR3 is given with its conserved first and last residue. Fields, in order: V gene, J gene, D gene, clone size, CDR3 DNA, CDR3 protein. A D gene is named only where the DNA matches it firmly. Clone size is stated in some rows and not others, as once, few, many or a class when expanded.

V gene: TRBV13; J gene: TRBJ2-7; D gene: TRBD2; clone size: .; CDR3 DNA: TGTGCCAGCAGCTTGGGGGGGGGACCTTTCGAGCAGTACTTC; CDR3 protein: CASSLGGGPFEQYF
V gene: TRBV6-5; J gene: TRBJ2-5; D gene: TRBD1; clone size: .; CDR3 DNA: TGTGCCAGCAGCACTCAACAGGGGCGTAAGGGGACCCAGTACTTC; CDR3 protein: CASSTQQGRKGTQYF
V gene: TRBV7-9; J gene: TRBJ1-2; D gene: .; clone size: .; CDR3 DNA: TGTGCCAGCAGCCTAGCGGAGCGGACGACGGGCTACACCTTC; CDR3 protein: CASSLAERTTGYTF
V gene: TRBV9; J gene: TRBJ2-5; D gene: TRBD1; clone size: .; CDR3 DNA: TGTGCCAGCAGCGCTTCCGGGACAGGGGGCGAGGCCCAGTACTTC; CDR3 protein: CASSASGTGGEAQYF
V gene: TRBV4-3; J gene: TRBJ2-1; D gene: TRBD2; clone size: .; CDR3 DNA: TGCGCCAGCAGCCCAAGTGCAGCGGGAGCGTCCTACAATGAGCAGTTCTTC; CDR3 protein: CASSPSAAGASYNEQFF
V gene: TRBV6-5; J gene: TRBJ1-6; D gene: .; clone size: few; CDR3 DNA: TGTGCCAGCACGCGAGGGTACGTGGATTCACCCCTCCACTTT; CDR3 protein: CASTRGYVDSPLHF
V gene: TRBV6-1; J gene: TRBJ1-5; D gene: .; clone size: .; CDR3 DNA: TGTGCCAGCAGTGACTCAGAGGGAAGCAATCAGCCCCAGCATTTT; CDR3 protein: CASSDSEGSNQPQHF
V gene: TRBV15; J gene: TRBJ2-3; D gene: .; clone size: .; CDR3 DNA: TGTGCCACCAGCCCTAGCACAGATACGCAGTATTTT; CDR3 protein: CATSPSTDTQYF
V gene: TRBV7-3; J gene: TRBJ2-3; D gene: .; clone size: .; CDR3 DNA: TGTGCCAGCAGCTTAATGGCCACGAGCACAGATACGCAGTATTTT; CDR3 protein: CASSLMATSTDTQYF
V gene: TRBV6-4; J gene: TRBJ2-2; D gene: TRBD2; clone size: .; CDR3 DNA: TGTGCCAGCAAAGTACTAGCGGGAGACACCGGGGAGCTGTTTTTT; CDR3 protein: CASKVLAGDTGELFF
V gene: TRBV6-4; J gene: TRBJ2-7; D gene: TRBD1; clone size: .; CDR3 DNA: TGTGCCAGCAGTGAGACAGGGTCGACCTACGAGCAGTACTTC; CDR3 protein: CASSETGSTYEQYF
V gene: TRBV4-2; J gene: TRBJ1-5; D gene: TRBD1; clone size: .; CDR3 DNA: TGTGCCAGCAGCCACCCGGAGGGGACAGGGGGGAGCAATCAGCCCCAGCATTTT; CDR3 protein: CASSHPEGTGGSNQPQHF
V gene: TRBV5-1; J gene: TRBJ2-2; D gene: .; clone size: .; CDR3 DNA: TGCGCCAGCAGCTCCTGGACAGTAACGAACACCGGGGAGCTGTTTTTT; CDR3 protein: CASSSWTVTNTGELFF
V gene: TRBV19; J gene: TRBJ2-7; D gene: .; clone size: .; CDR3 DNA: TGTGCCAGTAGCGCCTACAGCGGGTACTCCTACGAGCAGTACTTC; CDR3 protein: CASSAYSGYSYEQYF
V gene: TRBV15; J gene: TRBJ1-1; D gene: .; clone size: .; CDR3 DNA: TGTGCCACCAGCAGGGCGGACAGACTGGGGTTCTTT; CDR3 protein: CATSRADRLGFF
V gene: TRBV6-4; J gene: TRBJ2-3; D gene: TRBD1; clone size: .; CDR3 DNA: TGTGCCAGCAGTGACTCGACAGGGTCCACAGATACGCAGTATTTT; CDR3 protein: CASSDSTGSTDTQYF
V gene: TRBV28; J gene: TRBJ1-4; D gene: .; clone size: once; CDR3 DNA: TGTGCCAGCAGTTTACTGAGTGAAAAACTGTTTTTT; CDR3 protein: CASSLLSEKLFF
V gene: TRBV7-8; J gene: TRBJ1-1; D gene: .; clone size: .; CDR3 DNA: TGTGCCAGCAGCTTAGCGGCCTCAGCCCGGGGAGCTTTCTTT; CDR3 protein: CASSLAASARGAFF
V gene: TRBV5-6; J gene: TRBJ1-5; D gene: .; clone size: .; CDR3 DNA: TGTGCCAGCAGCCCGCCCGGGATGCGCAATCAGCCCCAGCATTTT; CDR3 protein: CASSPPGMRNQPQHF
V gene: TRBV12-5; J gene: TRBJ1-1; D gene: TRBD1; clone size: few; CDR3 DNA: TGTGCTAGTGGTTTTGCAGGGGGGAACACTGAAGCTTTCTTT; CDR3 protein: CASGFAGGNTEAFF
V gene: TRBV4-1; J gene: TRBJ2-6; D gene: TRBD1; clone size: .; CDR3 DNA: TGCGCCAGCAGCCATCCGGGACAGGGAGTCTCTGGGGCCAACGTCCTGACTTTC; CDR3 protein: CASSHPGQGVSGANVLTF
V gene: TRBV11-2; J gene: TRBJ1-1; D gene: .; clone size: .; CDR3 DNA: TGTGCCAGCAGCTTTTTACACAACACTGAAGCTTTCTTT; CDR3 protein: CASSFLHNTEAFF